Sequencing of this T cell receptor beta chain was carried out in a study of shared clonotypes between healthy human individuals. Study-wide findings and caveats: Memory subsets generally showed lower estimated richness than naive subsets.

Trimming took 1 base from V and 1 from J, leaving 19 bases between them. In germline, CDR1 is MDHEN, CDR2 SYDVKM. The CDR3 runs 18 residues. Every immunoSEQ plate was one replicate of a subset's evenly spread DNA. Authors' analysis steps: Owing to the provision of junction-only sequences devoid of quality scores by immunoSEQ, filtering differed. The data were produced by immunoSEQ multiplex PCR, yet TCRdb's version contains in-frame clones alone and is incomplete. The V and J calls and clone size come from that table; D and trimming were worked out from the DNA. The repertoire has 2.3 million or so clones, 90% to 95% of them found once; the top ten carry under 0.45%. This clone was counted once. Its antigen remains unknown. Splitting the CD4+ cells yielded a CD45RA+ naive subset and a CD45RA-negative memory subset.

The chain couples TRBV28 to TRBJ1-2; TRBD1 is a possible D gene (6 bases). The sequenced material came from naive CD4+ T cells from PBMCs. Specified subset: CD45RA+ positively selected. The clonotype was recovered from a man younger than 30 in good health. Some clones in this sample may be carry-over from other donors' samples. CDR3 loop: CASSLSFLGNRDNYGYTF. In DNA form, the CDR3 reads TGTGCCAGCAGTTTATCTTTCTTGGGGAACAGGGATAACTATGGCTACACCTTC.